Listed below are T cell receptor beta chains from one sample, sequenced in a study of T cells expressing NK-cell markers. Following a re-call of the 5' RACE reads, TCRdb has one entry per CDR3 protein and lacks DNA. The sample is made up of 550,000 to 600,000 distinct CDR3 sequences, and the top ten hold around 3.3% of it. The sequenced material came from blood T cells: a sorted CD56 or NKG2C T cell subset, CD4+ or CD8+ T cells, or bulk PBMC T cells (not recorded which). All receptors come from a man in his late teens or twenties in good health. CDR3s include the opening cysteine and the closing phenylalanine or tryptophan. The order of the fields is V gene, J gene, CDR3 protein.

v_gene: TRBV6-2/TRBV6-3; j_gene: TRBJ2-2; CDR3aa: CASSYSIAGGTGELFF
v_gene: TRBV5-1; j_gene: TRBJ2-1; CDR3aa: CASSLLSTFSYNEQFF
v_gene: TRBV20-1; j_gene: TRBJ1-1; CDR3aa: CSASDGLNTEAFF
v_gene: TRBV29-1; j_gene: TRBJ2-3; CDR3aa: CSVEDRRGRVADTQYF
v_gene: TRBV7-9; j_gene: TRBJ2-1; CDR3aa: CASSLVLAGGDEQFF
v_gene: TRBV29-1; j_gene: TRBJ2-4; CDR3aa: CSVGDSYGNIQYF
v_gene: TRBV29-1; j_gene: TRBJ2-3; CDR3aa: CSVVWVGQSTDTQYF
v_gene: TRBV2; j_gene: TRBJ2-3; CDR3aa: CASSSQGVTDTQYF
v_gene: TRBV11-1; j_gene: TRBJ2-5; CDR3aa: CASSVGSYQETQYF
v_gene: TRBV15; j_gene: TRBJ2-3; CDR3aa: CATSRNDLAGGRLGTQYF
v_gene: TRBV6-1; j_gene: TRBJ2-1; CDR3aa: CASSATGPSSYNEQFF
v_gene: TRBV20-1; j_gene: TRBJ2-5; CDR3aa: CSASAETRQETQYF
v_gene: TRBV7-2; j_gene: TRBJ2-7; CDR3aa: CASSFMPSGTSYEQYF
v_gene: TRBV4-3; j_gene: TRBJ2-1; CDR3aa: CASSHGGVHYNEQFF
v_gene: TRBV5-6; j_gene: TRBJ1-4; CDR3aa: CASSLDRINEKLFF
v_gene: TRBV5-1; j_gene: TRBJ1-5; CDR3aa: CASSLLTGQPQHF
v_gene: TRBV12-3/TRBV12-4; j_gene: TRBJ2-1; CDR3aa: CASSLAVLGLRNEQFF
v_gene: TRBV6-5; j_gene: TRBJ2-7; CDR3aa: CASSYSHRQYF
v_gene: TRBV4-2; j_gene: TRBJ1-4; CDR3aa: CASSQFGQGAEKLFF
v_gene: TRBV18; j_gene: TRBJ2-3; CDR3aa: CASSPILQLSTSGSTDTQYF
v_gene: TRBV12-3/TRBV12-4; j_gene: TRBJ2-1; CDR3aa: CASSFSLAEQFF
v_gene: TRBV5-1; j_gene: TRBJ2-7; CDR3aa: CASSLESGEQYF
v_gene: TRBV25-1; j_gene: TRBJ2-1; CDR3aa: CASSEQGAIGDEQFF
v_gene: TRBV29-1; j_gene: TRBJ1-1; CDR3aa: CSVDGTGSGEAFF
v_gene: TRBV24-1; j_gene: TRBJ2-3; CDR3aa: CATSDPRDRYTDTQYF
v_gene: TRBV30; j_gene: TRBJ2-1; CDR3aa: CAWSVLRDLSEQFF
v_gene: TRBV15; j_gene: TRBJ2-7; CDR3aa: CATSNSGRATHYEQYF
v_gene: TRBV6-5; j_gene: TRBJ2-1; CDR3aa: CASKNGGGEQFF
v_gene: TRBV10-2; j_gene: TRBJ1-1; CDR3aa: CASSDEGWRNTEAFF
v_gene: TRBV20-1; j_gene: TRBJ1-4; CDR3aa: CSTDRDIEKLFF
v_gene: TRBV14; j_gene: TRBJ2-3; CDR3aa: CASSQVGGTRGIDTQYF
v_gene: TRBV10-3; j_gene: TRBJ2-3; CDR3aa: CAISGPQLAGNGDTQYF
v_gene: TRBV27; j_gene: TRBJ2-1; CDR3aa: CASSLSTGTGGNEQFF
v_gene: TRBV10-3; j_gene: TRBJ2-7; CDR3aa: CAISDSGTGAPYEQYF
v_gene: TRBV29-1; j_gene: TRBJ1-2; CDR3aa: CSVELLGQGKNYGYTF
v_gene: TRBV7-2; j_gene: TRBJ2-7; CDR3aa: CASSSGSRGGPYEQYF
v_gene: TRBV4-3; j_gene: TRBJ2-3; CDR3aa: CASSQFSDSGINTQYF
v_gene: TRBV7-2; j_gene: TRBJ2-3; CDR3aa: CASSGTAGGTDTQYF
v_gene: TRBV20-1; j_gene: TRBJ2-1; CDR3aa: CSARGPLAGGYNEQFF
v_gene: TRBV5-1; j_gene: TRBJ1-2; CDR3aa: CASTEGVQQSGYTF
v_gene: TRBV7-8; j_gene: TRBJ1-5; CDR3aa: CASSLAVGGGQPQHF
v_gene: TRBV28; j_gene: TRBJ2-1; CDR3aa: CATFTTSYFDNEQFF
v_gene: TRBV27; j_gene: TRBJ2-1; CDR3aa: CASSLRGIDEQFF
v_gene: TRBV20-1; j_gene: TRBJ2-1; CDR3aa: CSAKTATSGSGNEQFF
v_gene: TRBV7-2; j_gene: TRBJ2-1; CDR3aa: CASSPRELHNEQFF
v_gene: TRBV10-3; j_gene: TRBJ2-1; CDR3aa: CAVRSGGSANEQFF
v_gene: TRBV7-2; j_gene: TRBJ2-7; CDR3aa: CASSPTGGVYEQYF
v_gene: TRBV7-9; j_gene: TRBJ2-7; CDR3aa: CASSLVSGQGPFEQYF
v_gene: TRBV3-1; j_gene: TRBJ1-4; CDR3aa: CASSQGLGRGSGEKLFF
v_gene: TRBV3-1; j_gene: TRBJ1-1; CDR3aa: CASSQVFRGGTEAFF
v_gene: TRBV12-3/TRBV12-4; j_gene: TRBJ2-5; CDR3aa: CASSRSTGPQETQYF
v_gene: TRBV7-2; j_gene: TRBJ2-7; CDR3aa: CASSSAPTSAYEQYF
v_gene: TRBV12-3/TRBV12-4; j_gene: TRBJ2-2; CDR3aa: CASSLREGTGELFF
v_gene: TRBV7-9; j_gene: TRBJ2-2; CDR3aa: CASSLGTGGSNTGELFF
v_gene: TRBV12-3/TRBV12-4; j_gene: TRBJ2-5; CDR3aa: CASRLHRGLGTQYF
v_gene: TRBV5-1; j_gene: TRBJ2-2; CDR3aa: CASSSGLAGGPIGELFF
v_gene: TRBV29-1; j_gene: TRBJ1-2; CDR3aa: CSVTGTGNYGYTF